This TCR beta chain is drawn from a study of T cell responses to AZD1222 COVID-19 vaccine. V was pared by 3 bases and J by 5 bases, with 8 bases between. Looked up from germline, CDR1 is MGHRA and CDR2 is YSYEKL. The CDR3 has 13 residues. Generated by immunoSEQ multiplex PCR, the TCRdb table keeps only in-frame clones and is missing some. The sample contains some 140,000 clones, 92% of which appear only once. This sample comprised peripheral blood, obtained on day 0 of AZD1222 vaccination. This sequence joins TRBV4-1 and TRBJ1-5; TRBD1 might be the D (5 bases). The TCR sequence derives from an adult in good health. The CDR3 region is CASSQAGDQPQHF. The CDR3 DNA follows: TGCGCCAGCAGCCAGGCGGGGGATCAGCCCCAGCATTTT.